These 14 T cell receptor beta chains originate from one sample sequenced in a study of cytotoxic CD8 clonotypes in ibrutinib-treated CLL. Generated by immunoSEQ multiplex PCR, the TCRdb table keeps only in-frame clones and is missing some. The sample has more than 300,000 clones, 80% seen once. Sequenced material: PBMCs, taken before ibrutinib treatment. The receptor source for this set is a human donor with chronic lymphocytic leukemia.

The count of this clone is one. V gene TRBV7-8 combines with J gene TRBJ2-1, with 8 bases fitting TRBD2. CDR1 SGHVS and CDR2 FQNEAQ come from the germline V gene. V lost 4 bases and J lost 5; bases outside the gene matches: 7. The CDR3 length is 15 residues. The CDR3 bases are TGTGCCAGCAGCTACGTGCGCGGGAGGCACAATGAGCAGTTCTTC. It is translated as CASSYVRGRHNEQFF.

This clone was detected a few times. CDR3 protein: CASSNTGELFF. CDR3 DNA sequence: TGTGCCAGCAGCAACACCGGGGAGCTGTTTTTT. The chain couples TRBV7-3 to TRBJ2-2; D unclear. The germline gives CDR1 SGHTA, CDR2 FQGTGA. V was shortened by 5 bases and J by 2 bases, with 0 bases between the two germline ends. This CDR3 has 11 amino acids.

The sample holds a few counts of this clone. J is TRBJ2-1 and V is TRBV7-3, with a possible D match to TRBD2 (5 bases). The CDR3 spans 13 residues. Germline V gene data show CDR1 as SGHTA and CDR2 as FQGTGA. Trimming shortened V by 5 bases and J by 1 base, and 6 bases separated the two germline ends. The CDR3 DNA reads TGTGCCAGCAGCGGGAGATCCTACAATGAGCAGTTCTTC. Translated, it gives CASSGRSYNEQFF.

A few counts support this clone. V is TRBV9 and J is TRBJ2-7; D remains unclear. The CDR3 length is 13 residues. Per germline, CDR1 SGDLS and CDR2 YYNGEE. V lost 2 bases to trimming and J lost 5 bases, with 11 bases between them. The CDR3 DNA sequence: TGTGCCAGCAGCGTGGGCCCTGGCAACGAGCAGTACTTC. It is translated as CASSVGPGNEQYF.

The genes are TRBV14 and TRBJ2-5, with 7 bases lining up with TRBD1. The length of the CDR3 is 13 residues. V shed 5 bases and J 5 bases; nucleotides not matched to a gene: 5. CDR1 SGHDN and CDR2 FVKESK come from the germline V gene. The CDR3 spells CASSAGTEETQYF. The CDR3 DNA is TGTGCCAGCAGCGCCGGGACAGAGGAGACCCAGTACTTC.

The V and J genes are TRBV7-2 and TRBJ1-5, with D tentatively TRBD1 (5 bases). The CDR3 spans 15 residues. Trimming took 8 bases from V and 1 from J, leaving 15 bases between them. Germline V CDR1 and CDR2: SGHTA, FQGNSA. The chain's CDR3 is CASGGDGRSNQPQHF. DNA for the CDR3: TGTGCCAGCGGGGGGGACGGGCGGAGCAATCAGCCCCAGCATTTT.

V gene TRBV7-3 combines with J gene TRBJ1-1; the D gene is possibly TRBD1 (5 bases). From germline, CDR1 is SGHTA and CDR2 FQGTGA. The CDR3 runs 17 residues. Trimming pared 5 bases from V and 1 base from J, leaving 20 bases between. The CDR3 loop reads CASSPGNNRGENTEAFF. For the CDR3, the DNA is TGTGCCAGCAGCCCAGGGAACAACAGAGGGGAGAACACTGAAGCTTTCTTT.

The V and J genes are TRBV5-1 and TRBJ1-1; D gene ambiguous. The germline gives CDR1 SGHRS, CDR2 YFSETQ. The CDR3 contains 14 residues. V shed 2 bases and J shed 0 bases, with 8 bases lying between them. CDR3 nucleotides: TGCGCCAGCAGCTTCAACAGTATGAACACTGAAGCTTTCTTT. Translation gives CASSFNSMNTEAFF. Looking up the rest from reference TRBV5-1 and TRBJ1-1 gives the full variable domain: KAGVTQTPRYLIKTRGQQVTLSCSPISGHRSVSWYQQTPGQGLQFLFEYFSETQRNKGNFPGRFSGRQFSNSRSEMNVSTLELGDSALYLCASSFNSMNTEAFFGQGTRLTVV.

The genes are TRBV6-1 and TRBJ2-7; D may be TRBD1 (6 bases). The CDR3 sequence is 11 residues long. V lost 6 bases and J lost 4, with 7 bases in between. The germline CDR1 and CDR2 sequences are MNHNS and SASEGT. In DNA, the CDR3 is TGTGCCAGCAGGGACAGATACGAGCAGTACTTC. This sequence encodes CASRDRYEQYF.

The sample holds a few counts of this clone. CDR3 loop: CASSLVLVEQFF. The CDR3 DNA reads as TGTGCCAGCAGCTTAGTGTTGGTTGAGCAGTTCTTC. V usage is TRBV11-2 and J usage is TRBJ2-1; no definite D call. The CDR3 runs to 12 residues. V lost 1 base and J 9 bases, leaving 7 bases between the germline ends. The germline V gene has CDR1 SGHAT and CDR2 FQNNGV.

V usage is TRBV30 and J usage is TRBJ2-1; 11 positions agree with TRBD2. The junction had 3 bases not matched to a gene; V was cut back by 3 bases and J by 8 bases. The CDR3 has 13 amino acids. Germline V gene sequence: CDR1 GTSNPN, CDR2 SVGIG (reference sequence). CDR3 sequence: CAWRTSGKDEQFF. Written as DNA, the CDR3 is TGTGCCTGGAGGACTAGCGGGAAGGATGAGCAGTTCTTC.

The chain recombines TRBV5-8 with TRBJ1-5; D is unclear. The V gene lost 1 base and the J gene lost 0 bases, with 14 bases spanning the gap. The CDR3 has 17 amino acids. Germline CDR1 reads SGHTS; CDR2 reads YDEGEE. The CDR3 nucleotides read TGTGCCAGCAGCTTGTCTTGGTCCAGGATTAGCAATCAGCCCCAGCATTTT. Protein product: CASSLSWSRISNQPQHF.

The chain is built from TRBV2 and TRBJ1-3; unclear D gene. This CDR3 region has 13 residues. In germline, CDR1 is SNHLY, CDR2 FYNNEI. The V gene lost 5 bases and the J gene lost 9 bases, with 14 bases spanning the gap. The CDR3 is CASSSLTRGTIYF. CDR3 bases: TGTGCCAGCAGTTCTTTAACAAGAGGCACCATATATTTT.

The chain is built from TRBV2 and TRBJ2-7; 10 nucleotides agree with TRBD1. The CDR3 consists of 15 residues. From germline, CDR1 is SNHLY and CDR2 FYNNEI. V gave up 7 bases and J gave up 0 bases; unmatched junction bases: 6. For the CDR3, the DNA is TGTGCCAGCATCAGCAGACAGGGGGCCTCCTACGAGCAGTACTTC. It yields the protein CASISRQGASYEQYF. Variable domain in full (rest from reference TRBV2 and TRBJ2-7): EPEVTQTPSHQVTQMGQEVILRCVPISNHLYFYWYRQILGQKVEFLVSFYNNEISEKSEIFDDQFSVERPDGSNFTLKIRSTKLEDSAMYFCASISRQGASYEQYFGPGTRLTVT.